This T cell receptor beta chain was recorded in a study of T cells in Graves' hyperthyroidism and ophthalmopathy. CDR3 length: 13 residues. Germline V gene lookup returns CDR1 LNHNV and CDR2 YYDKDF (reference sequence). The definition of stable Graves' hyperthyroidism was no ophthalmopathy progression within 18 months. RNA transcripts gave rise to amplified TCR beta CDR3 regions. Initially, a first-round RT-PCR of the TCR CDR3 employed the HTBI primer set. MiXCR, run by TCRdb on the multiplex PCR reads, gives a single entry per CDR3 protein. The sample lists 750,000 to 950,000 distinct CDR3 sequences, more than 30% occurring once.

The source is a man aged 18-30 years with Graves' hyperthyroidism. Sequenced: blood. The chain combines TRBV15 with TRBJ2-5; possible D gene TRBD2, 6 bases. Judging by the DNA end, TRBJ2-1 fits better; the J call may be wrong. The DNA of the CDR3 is TGTGCCACCAGCATACGGGAGTTGAATGAGCAGTTCTTC. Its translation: CATSIRELNEQFF.